The rows below give T cell receptor beta chains drawn from one sample of a study of cytomegalovirus exposure and HLA in healthy donors. Produced via immunoSEQ multiplex PCR; TCRdb's table is partial and in-frame only. The sample records around 300,000 clones, more than 55% being singletons. The source material was PBMCs. The receptors were gathered from a female donor in good health and CMV-seronegative. The CDR3 runs from the conserved cysteine through the conserved F or W.

j_call v_call cdr3_aa
TRBJ1-2 TRBV2 CASSTTTGGDYGYTF
TRBJ2-3 TRBV5-1 CASSPQGSLTQYF
TRBJ1-2 TRBV29-1 CSVEEGTKFNYGYTF
TRBJ2-7 TRBV6-1 CASSIRDSFGEQYF
TRBJ2-7 TRBV7-9 CASSSRDFAYEQYF
- TRBV5-1 CASSLAEGKDEQYF
TRBJ2-1 TRBV4-1 CASSQVTGGAYNEQFF
TRBJ2-7 TRBV2 CASSEAAGTVNFYEQYF
TRBJ1-3 TRBV6-5 CASSTRGGNTIYF
TRBJ1-2 TRBV30 CAWSATGSGYTF
TRBJ1-2 TRBV19 CASSFQDGANYGYTF
TRBJ2-3 TRBV6-4 CASSRTGGTDTQYF
TRBJ2-1 TRBV6-6 CASSGGNEQFF
TRBJ2-5 TRBV5-4 CASSFIKTGGIGETQYF
TRBJ2-5 TRBV5-1 CASSSTRDSQETQYF
TRBJ2-1 TRBV7-9 CASSPVLDNEQFF
TRBJ1-4 TRBV5-1 CASSSGGQGGNEKLFF
TRBJ1-2 TRBV9 CASSSRDRAFGYTF
TRBJ2-1 TRBV30 CAWTREPYNEQFF
TRBJ2-3 TRBV18 CASSSQGASTDTQYF
TRBJ2-1 TRBV9 CASSVAGGRGYNEQFF
TRBJ1-6 TRBV2 CASRSGDNSPLHF
TRBJ2-7 TRBV7-9 CSSSQGTGFYEQYF
TRBJ1-1 TRBV11-3 CASSLFGGEAFF
TRBJ2-1 TRBV6-4 CASSVQRGGGNEQFF
TRBJ2-3 TRBV27 CASSPYLAGFTDTQYF
TRBJ2-1 TRBV11-2 CASSFGRAGVLNNEQFF
TRBJ1-1 TRBV10-1 CASSDRGYTEAFF
TRBJ1-2 TRBV6-5 CASSIGQGRGYGYTF
TRBJ1-2 TRBV27 CASSLTHQGPYGYTF
TRBJ2-1 TRBV5-1 CASSPGLAGGRSYNEQFF
TRBJ2-6 TRBV19 CASSIGQGAFGANVLTF
TRBJ1-1 TRBV7-6 CASSLVVQSEAFF
TRBJ1-2 TRBV11-1 CAHGPNYGYTF
TRBJ1-3 TRBV19 CASSAGIRGNTIYF
TRBJ2-1 TRBV11-3 CASSFSRYNEQFF
TRBJ1-5 TRBV28 CASSWDSYSNQPQHF
TRBJ2-2 TRBV14 CASSQGPAGELFF
TRBJ2-1 TRBV5-4 CASSRNSGKNEQFF
TRBJ2-3 TRBV5-1 CASSNSGSDTQYF
TRBJ2-3 TRBV11-3 CASSRTASTDTQYF
TRBJ2-7 TRBV30 CAWRRTSGNVEQYF
TRBJ2-3 TRBV27 CASQPGQGVRTDTQYF
TRBJ2-5 TRBV1 CTSSHLSDRAKLETQYF
- TRBV5-5 CASSSLAGVGYEQYF
TRBJ1-1 TRBV2 CASSDDRVREAFF
TRBJ2-6 TRBV15 CATSTKLAGTNSGANVLTF
- TRBV28 CASSSTYYEQYF
TRBJ1-4 TRBV19 CASSISGISEKLFF
TRBJ1-1 TRBV6-1 CASRTGVNTEAFF